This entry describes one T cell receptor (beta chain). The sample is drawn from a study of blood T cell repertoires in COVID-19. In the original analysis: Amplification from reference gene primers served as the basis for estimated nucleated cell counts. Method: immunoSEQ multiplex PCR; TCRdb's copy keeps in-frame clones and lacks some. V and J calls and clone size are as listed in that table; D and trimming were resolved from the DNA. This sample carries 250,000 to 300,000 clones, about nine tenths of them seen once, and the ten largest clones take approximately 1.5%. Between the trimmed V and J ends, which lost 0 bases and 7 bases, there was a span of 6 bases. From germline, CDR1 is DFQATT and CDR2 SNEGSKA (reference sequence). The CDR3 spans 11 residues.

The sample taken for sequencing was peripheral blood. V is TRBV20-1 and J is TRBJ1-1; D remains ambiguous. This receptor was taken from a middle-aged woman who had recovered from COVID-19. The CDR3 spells CSARDIVEAFF. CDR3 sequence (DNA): TGCAGTGCTAGAGATATAGTTGAAGCTTTCTTT.